The rows below give T cell receptor beta chains drawn from one sample of a study of cytomegalovirus exposure and HLA in healthy donors. Repertoires were generated with immunoSEQ multiplex PCR, while TCRdb's copy carries only in-frame clones and drops some. The sample consists of approximately 220,000 clones, approximately 87% of them appearing once. The sequenced sample consisted of PBMCs. The receptors here all came from a man between 18 and 35 years old in good health and CMV-seronegative. Both conserved end residues are part of each CDR3. D genes are given only for firm matches. For some rows the clone size is stated as once, few or many, or as a class when expanded; others skip it.

v_gene	abundance	len	d_gene	j_gene	CDR3nt	CDR3aa
TRBV6-5	.	15	TRBD2	TRBJ2-3	TGTGCCAGCAGGGCCCAACGGGGGGGCACAGATACGCAGTATTTT	CASRAQRGGTDTQYF
TRBV5-6	.	14	TRBD2	TRBJ2-1	TGTGCCAGCAGCCGCCGGGCCGGGGGGAATGAGCAGTTCTTC	CASSRRAGGNEQFF
TRBV9	.	13	TRBD1	TRBJ1-2	TGTGCCAGCAGCGCGGACAGGGGGTATGGCTACACCTTC	CASSADRGYGYTF
TRBV27	.	14	TRBD2	TRBJ2-1	TGTGCCAGCAGCCGGACTAGCGGAATAAATGAGCAGTTCTTC	CASSRTSGINEQFF
TRBV7-9	.	13	.	TRBJ1-1	TGTGCCAGCAGCTTATTCGGGAGCACTGAAGCTTTCTTT	CASSLFGSTEAFF
TRBV18	few	14	.	TRBJ1-1	TGTGCCAGCTCACCACCGGCGGCTTACACTGAAGCTTTCTTT	CASSPPAAYTEAFF
TRBV5-1	.	14	TRBD1	TRBJ1-1	TGCGCCAGCAGCCCGGACAGGGGGCGTACTGAAGCTTTCTTT	CASSPDRGRTEAFF
TRBV4-3	.	15	TRBD1	TRBJ1-2	TGCGCCAGCAGCCCCCGGGACAGGGGGCAGGATGGCTACACCTTC	CASSPRDRGQDGYTF
TRBV13	.	13	.	TRBJ2-3	TGTGCCAGCAGCCCTCCCTCCACAGATACGCAGTATTTT	CASSPPSTDTQYF
TRBV30	few	14	.	TRBJ2-2	TGTGCCTGGAGATCCGGCGGGTACACCGGGGAGCTGTTTTTT	CAWRSGGYTGELFF
TRBV11-2	.	16	TRBD1	TRBJ2-2	TGTGCCAGCAGCCTAACTTTGACAGGGGGGTACGGGGAGCTGTTTTTT	CASSLTLTGGYGELFF
TRBV6-5	.	10	.	TRBJ1-2	TGTGCCAGGGGGAGAGGGAGCTACACCTTC	CARGRGSYTF
TRBV6-5	.	13	TRBD1	TRBJ2-5	TGTGCCAGCAGAAAGACAGGGGCAGAGACCCAGTACTTC	CASRKTGAETQYF
TRBV4-1	.	18	TRBD2	TRBJ2-1	TGCGCCAGCAGCCAAGAGGGACTAGCGGGGGGGCTTCCCAATGAGCAGTTCTTC	CASSQEGLAGGLPNEQFF
TRBV6-1	.	10	.	TRBJ2-7	TGTGCCTGTAGCTCCTACGAGCAGTACTTC	CACSSYEQYF
TRBV19	few	15	TRBD1	TRBJ2-7	TGTGCCAGTAGCTTCTTCTCGGGACAGGGCTACGAGCAGTACTTC	CASSFFSGQGYEQYF
TRBV7-9	.	12	.	TRBJ1-1	TGTGCCAGCAGCTTAGTCGGGTGGGAAGCTTTCTTT	CASSLVGWEAFF
TRBV5-1	.	13	TRBD1	TRBJ2-7	TGCGCCAGCAGCATGACAGGGGGCCCAGAGCAGTACTTC	CASSMTGGPEQYF
TRBV5-1	.	14	TRBD1	TRBJ2-7	TGCGCCAGCAGTCCGGGACAGGGGGACGCCGAGCAGTACTTC	CASSPGQGDAEQYF
TRBV5-1	.	17	TRBD2	TRBJ2-7	TGCGCCAGCAGCGAGGGGACTAGCGGGAGGCCACGTTACGAGCAGTACTTC	CASSEGTSGRPRYEQYF
TRBV20-1	.	11	.	TRBJ2-1	TGCAGTGCTAGACTAGACAATGAGCAGTTCTTC	CSARLDNEQFF
TRBV5-6	.	13	.	TRBJ2-3	TGTGCCAGCAGCTATCAGGGAACAGATACGCAGTATTTT	CASSYQGTDTQYF
TRBV2	.	16	.	TRBJ2-1	TGTGCCAGCAGTGAAGGGGGCCCGAGCTCCTACAATGAGCAGTTCTTC	CASSEGGPSSYNEQFF
TRBV28	.	15	TRBD1	TRBJ2-7	TGTGCCAGCAGTCGGAGGACAGGGGGCGGGCACGAGCAGTACTTC	CASSRRTGGGHEQYF